This T cell receptor beta chain was obtained from a study of T cell responses to AZD1222 COVID-19 vaccine. This clone was recorded only once. Data came from immunoSEQ multiplex PCR; TCRdb stores just in-frame clones and leaves some out. The data show some 120,000 clones, about 89% seen once. Germline V gene lookup returns CDR1 LNHDA and CDR2 SQIVND (reference sequence). The CDR3 extends over 16 amino acids. V lost 6 bases to trimming and J lost 3 bases, with 20 bases between them. This clonotype was obtained from an adult in good health. The sample in question was peripheral blood, obtained on day 0 of MenACWY control vaccination. This chain uses TRBV19 with TRBJ1-2; tentatively, D is TRBD1 (6 bases). The CDR3 nucleotides read TGTGCCAGTAGCTCAATTCCCCGGCCAGGGGACTATGGCTACACCTTC. This gives the protein CASSSIPRPGDYGYTF.